A single sample is the source of the 14 T cell receptor beta chains below, sequenced in a study of CD4+ T cells in melanoma. TCRdb's table, derived via immunoSEQ multiplex PCR, lists solely in-frame clones and lacks some. The sample shows around 18,000 clones, around 82% of them seen only once. The sequenced sample was cells from a culture (not recorded whether cultured in vitro). Receptor source: a human donor with melanoma.

The J gene is TRBJ2-3, the V gene TRBV5-1; TRBD2 matches at 9 bases. This CDR3 contains 17 residues. CDR1 is SGHRS, CDR2 YFSETQ, per germline. With V trimmed by 3 bases and J by 5 bases, 13 bases remained unmatched. The CDR3: CASSSDPSGVLQDTQYF. The DNA for the CDR3 is TGCGCCAGCAGCTCCGATCCTAGCGGGGTTTTGCAAGATACGCAGTATTTT.

The chain uses TRBV2 and TRBJ1-1, with D tentatively TRBD1 (5 bases). The germline V and J ends were trimmed by 6 bases and 8 bases, with 16 bases remaining between them. Germline values: CDR1 SNHLY, CDR2 FYNNEI. This CDR3 is 13 amino acids long. For the CDR3, the DNA is TGTGCCAGCAGCCGGGACCGAACGAGAGAAGCTTTCTTT. Amino acids: CASSRDRTREAFF.

V gene TRBV6-1 combines with J gene TRBJ2-5; D uncertain. Looked up from germline, CDR1 is MNHNS and CDR2 is SASEGT. Trimming pared 7 bases from V and 2 bases from J, leaving 11 bases between. The CDR3 is made up of 13 amino acids. CDR3 sequence: CASKTLRQETQYF. CDR3 nucleotide sequence: TGTGCCAGCAAAACTCTTAGACAAGAGACCCAGTACTTC.

V is TRBV23-1 and J is TRBJ1-5, with 7 bases aligning to TRBD1. TRBV23-1 is an ORF for which the function is uncertain. The V and J ends lost 4 bases and 5 bases, in that order; junction bases with no gene match: 11. This CDR3 spans 16 amino acids. In DNA form, the CDR3 reads TGCGCCAGCAGTCCACCCCAGGGGGTTTATTATCAGCCCCAGCATTTT. Translated: CASSPPQGVYYQPQHF.

This chain connects TRBV4-2 to TRBJ1-2; unclear D gene. From germline, CDR1 is LGHNA and CDR2 YNFKEQ. This CDR3 comprises 15 residues. V was trimmed by 2 bases and J by 2 bases, leaving 12 bases between them. In DNA form, the CDR3 reads TGTGCCAGCAGCCAACCTAATTTGGGGAACTATGGCTACACCTTC. Its translation: CASSQPNLGNYGYTF.

The J gene is TRBJ2-3, the V gene TRBV6-6; the D is unclear. V lost 7 bases and J 3 bases, leaving 11 bases between the germline ends. Germline CDR1 and CDR2: MNHNY and SVGAGI (reference sequence). The CDR3 runs 13 residues. The CDR3 spells CASTRVGTDTQYF. The CDR3, as DNA: TGTGCCAGCACAAGAGTAGGGACAGATACGCAGTATTTT.

V is TRBV29-1 and J is TRBJ2-6; no clear D gene. This CDR3 is built from 12 residues. V lost 7 bases, J lost 0 bases, and 4 bases lay in between. Germline CDR1 SQVTM, CDR2 ANQGSEA. CDR3 protein: CSADSGANVLTF. The DNA for the CDR3 is TGCAGCGCCGACTCTGGGGCCAACGTCCTGACTTTC.

The chain has TRBV19 and TRBJ2-5, with TRBD2 matching 9 bases. Germline lookup yields CDR1 LNHDA and CDR2 SQIVND (reference sequence). The CDR3 is 15 residues long. J lost 5 bases, V lost 3 bases, and 7 bases had no gene match. The CDR3 nucleotides are TGTGCCAGTAGTATCGGGCTAGCGGGGTACGAGACCCAGTACTTC. Translated, it gives CASSIGLAGYETQYF.

The chain carries TRBV6-6 and TRBJ2-1; no firm D call. The germline gives CDR1 MNHNY, CDR2 SVGAGI (reference sequence). The CDR3 sequence is 14 residues long. Trimming removed 0 bases at V and 8 bases at J, with 11 bases between. The CDR3 coding sequence is TGTGCCAGCAGTTACTCTGTTGGCGGCGATGAGCAGTTCTTC. It is translated as CASSYSVGGDEQFF.

This clone was observed a handful of times. The J gene is TRBJ2-2, the V gene TRBV7-6; D call uncertain. This CDR3 spans 14 amino acids. In germline, CDR1 is SGHVS, CDR2 FNYEAQ. Trimming stripped 2 bases from V and 6 bases from J, with 10 bases between. CDR3 sequence: CASSLLPDAGELFF. CDR3 nucleotides: TGTGCCAGCAGCTTACTTCCAGACGCCGGGGAGCTGTTTTTT.

The chain carries TRBV23-1 and TRBJ1-1, with unresolved D. TRBV23-1 is noted as an ORF with a role that remains uncertain. The CDR3 is 12 residues long. V was cut by 8 bases and J by 4 bases, with 11 bases left in between. CDR3: CASSMEGTEAFF. In DNA form, the CDR3 reads TGCGCCAGCTCTATGGAGGGCACTGAAGCTTTCTTT.

The chain is built from TRBV7-3 and TRBJ2-3; either TRBD1 or TRBD2 may supply D (5 bases each). The ends were cut back, 3 bases at V and 6 bases at J, with 16 bases in the middle. This CDR3 region has 15 residues. Germline V CDR1 and CDR2: SGHTA, FQGTGA. CDR3 residues: CASSFGGSTHDTQYF. Written as DNA, the CDR3 is TGTGCCAGCAGCTTTGGGGGTTCGACACACGATACGCAGTATTTT. The variable domain in full, completed from reference TRBV7-3 and TRBJ2-3, reads GAGVSQTPSNKVTEKGKYVELRCDPISGHTALYWYRQSLGQGPEFLIYFQGTGAADDSGLPNDRFFAVRPEGSVSTLKIQRTERGDSAVYLCASSFGGSTHDTQYFGPGTRLTVL.

The CDR3 reads CASSLGDGYGYTF. CDR3 sequence (DNA): TGCGCCAGCAGCTTGGGGGACGGATATGGCTACACCTTC. The chain couples TRBV5-1 to TRBJ1-2; D is possibly TRBD1 (5 bases). Germline CDR1 and CDR2: SGHRS and YFSETQ. The CDR3 runs 13 residues. Trimming left V 0 bases short and J 5 bases short, with 8 bases between.

The chain uses TRBV2 and TRBJ2-5; D is tentatively TRBD1 or TRBD2 (5 bases each). Between the trimmed V and J ends, which lost 5 bases and 4 bases, there was a span of 11 bases. Germline assignment: CDR1 SNHLY and CDR2 FYNNEI. The CDR3 is 13 residues long. CDR3 sequence: CASSRDGGETQYF. The CDR3 bases are TGTGCCAGCAGTAGGGACGGCGGAGAGACCCAGTACTTC.